This T cell receptor (beta chain) derives from a study of shared clonotypes between healthy human individuals. The germline V gene has CDR1 SQVTM and CDR2 ANQGSEA. J was trimmed by 0 bases and V by 7 bases; bases with no gene match: 6. The CDR3 totals 14 residues. Using immunoSEQ multiplex PCR, the repertoire was profiled, and TCRdb retains in-frame clones only, with some absent. The data hold around 650,000 clones, with 95% to 97% observed a single time. CD8 cells classed as naive were CD45RO-negative and positively selected for CCR7, excluding terminally differentiated effector memory CD45RA+ cells.

The receptor was isolated from a woman aged 25-40 years in good health. What was sequenced was naive CD8+ T cells sorted from blood. The chain links TRBV29-1 to TRBJ2-7; 10 nucleotides line up with TRBD1. The CDR3, as DNA: TGCAGCGCCACGACAGGGGGCCACTCCTACGAGCAGTACTTC. Protein product: CSATTGGHSYEQYF.